Shown below are 27 T cell receptor beta chains from a single sample sequenced in a study of blood T cell repertoires in COVID-19. Measured with immunoSEQ multiplex PCR; TCRdb has only the in-frame clones, and not every one. Found here are hundreds of thousands of clones, around 87% of them singletons; the top ten hold over 1%. The source material was peripheral blood. The source is a man between 65 and 85 years old with acute or convalescent COVID-19.

V is TRBV11-2 and J is TRBJ1-4; 8 bases match TRBD1. Trimming cost V 2 bases and J 8 bases; bases outside gene matches: 7. CDR1 and CDR2 (germline): SGHAT, FQNNGV. The CDR3 covers 15 residues. CDR3 nucleotides: TGTGCCAGCAGCTTATTCGGACAGGGTCGGGAAAAACTGTTTTTT. Translation: CASSLFGQGREKLFF. Using reference TRBV11-2 and TRBJ1-4 for the parts outside the CDR3, the full variable domain is EAGVAQSPRYKIIEKRQSVAFWCNPISGHATLYWYQQILGQGPKLLIQFQNNGVVDDSQLPKDRFSAERLKGVDSTLKIQPAKLEDSAVYLCASSLFGQGREKLFFGSGTQLSVL.

V gene TRBV7-9 combines with J gene TRBJ1-2; D is perhaps TRBD1 (6 bases). The CDR3 spans 15 residues. V dropped 2 bases and J dropped 8 bases, with 18 bases sitting between them. From germline, CDR1 is SEHNR and CDR2 FQNEAQ (reference sequence). In DNA, the CDR3 is TGTGCCAGCAGCTTAACCCGGGACAACAGCTGGGGCTACACCTTC. Encoded protein: CASSLTRDNSWGYTF.

The rearrangement uses TRBV19 and TRBJ2-1; maybe TRBD1 (6 bases). The V end was cut by 6 bases, the J end by 4 bases, with 16 bases between. This CDR3 region has 15 residues. The germline V gene has CDR1 LNHDA and CDR2 SQIVND (reference sequence). CDR3 in amino acids: CASRKAVQGYNEQFF. In DNA form, the CDR3 reads TGTGCCAGTAGAAAGGCCGTACAGGGTTACAATGAGCAGTTCTTC.

This chain connects TRBV4-2 to TRBJ2-7; weak D call: TRBD1 (5 bases). V lost 8 bases and J lost 6, with 23 bases in between. The CDR3 has 15 residues. The germline CDR1 and CDR2 sequences are LGHNA and YNFKEQ. The CDR3, as DNA: TGTGCCAGCCGGGCTGGAGACTCGCACCAGGGCGAGCAGTACTTC. This codes for CASRAGDSHQGEQYF.

This clone occurred once. The chain employs TRBV15 and TRBJ2-2, with D tentatively TRBD2 (6 bases). V lost 5 bases and J lost 6, with 16 bases in between. The germline gives CDR1 LNHNV, CDR2 YYDKDF (reference sequence). The CDR3 covers 15 residues. The CDR3 loop reads CATSLWGGIAGELFF. CDR3 nucleotides: TGTGCCACCAGCCTCTGGGGCGGGATAGCCGGGGAGCTGTTTTTT.

J is TRBJ1-5 and V is TRBV6-1; D perhaps matches TRBD1 (6 bases). V lost 2 bases and J 5 bases, leaving 16 bases between the germline ends. In germline, CDR1 is MNHNS, CDR2 SASEGT. The CDR3 consists of 16 residues. CDR3: CASSELGRGTDQPQHF. As DNA, the CDR3 is TGTGCCAGCAGTGAATTGGGCAGGGGTACCGATCAGCCCCAGCATTTT.

The V and J genes are TRBV6-5 and TRBJ2-3, with D maybe TRBD1 (5 bases). The CDR3 has 15 amino acids. CDR1 MNHEY and CDR2 SVGAGI come from the germline V gene. Trimming took 2 bases from V and 6 from J, leaving 15 bases between them. The CDR3 nucleotides read TGTGCCAGCAGTTACAGGGGATGGGGCTCGGATACGCAGTATTTT. Translation: CASSYRGWGSDTQYF.

The chain couples TRBV28 to TRBJ2-6; D is possibly TRBD2 (6 bases). This CDR3 spans 18 amino acids. V dropped 0 bases and J dropped 1 base, with 13 bases sitting between them. Germline V gene lookup returns CDR1 MDHEN and CDR2 SYDVKM. The CDR3 DNA is TGTGCCAGCAGTTTATGGGGGGGACTGATTTCTGGGGCCAACGTCCTGACTTTC. Amino acids: CASSLWGGLISGANVLTF.

This clone was recorded a few times. This chain connects TRBV29-1 to TRBJ2-5, with D unresolved. Trimming pared 1 base from V and 5 bases from J, leaving 11 bases between. CDR1 and CDR2 from the germline V gene are SQVTM and ANQGSEA. CDR3 length: 13 amino acids. The CDR3 DNA reads TGCAGCGTTGAAGCGTCCGCCCGGGAGACCCAGTACTTC. Protein sequence: CSVEASARETQYF.

This sequence joins TRBV28 and TRBJ2-7; 11 bases line up with TRBD2. CDR3 size: 15 residues. Germline assignment: CDR1 MDHEN and CDR2 SYDVKM. Trimming removed 5 bases from V and 1 base from J; junction bases left unmatched: 4. In nucleotides, the CDR3 is TGTGCCAGCAGTCCCGGGACTAGCGGTTCCTACGAGCAGTACTTC. This codes for CASSPGTSGSYEQYF.

The chain recombines TRBV3-1 (or the pseudogene TRBV3-2) with TRBJ2-3; 8 nucleotides agree with TRBD2. CDR1 LGHDT and CDR2 YNNKEL come from the germline V gene (reference sequence). The V and J ends lost 5 bases and 4 bases, in that order; junction bases with no gene match: 5. The CDR3 covers 14 residues. The CDR3 sequence is CASSDGGAADTQYF. In nucleotides, the CDR3 is TGTGCCAGCAGCGACGGGGGGGCCGCAGATACGCAGTATTTT.

The chain uses TRBV5-1 and TRBJ1-2; TRBD1 is a possible D gene (5 bases). V shed 4 bases and J shed 4 bases, with 17 bases lying between them. The CDR3 is made up of 15 amino acids. Germline CDR1 SGHRS, CDR2 YFSETQ. The DNA for the CDR3 is TGCGCCAGCAGCCCCAACGCAGGGAATCCCTATGGCTACACCTTC. Translated, it gives CASSPNAGNPYGYTF.

The genes are TRBV28 and TRBJ2-3; maybe TRBD2 (7 bases). CDR1 is MDHEN and CDR2 is SYDVKM in the germline V gene. The ends were cut back, 8 bases at V and 1 base at J, with 19 bases in the middle. The CDR3 is 16 amino acids. This chain's CDR3 is CASHQIQGGGTDTQYF. The DNA for the CDR3 is TGTGCCAGCCATCAGATACAGGGAGGGGGCACAGATACGCAGTATTTT.

This chain links TRBV28 with TRBJ2-5, with 9 bases identical to TRBD1. There are 14 residues in the CDR3. The junction had 6 bases not matched to a gene; V was cut back by 6 bases and J by 4 bases. Germline CDR1 reads MDHEN; CDR2 reads SYDVKM. The CDR3 DNA is TGTGCCAGCAGCCTTACAGGGGGCGCAGAGACCCAGTACTTC. This encodes CASSLTGGAETQYF. The full variable domain, rest sourced from reference TRBV28 and TRBJ2-5, is DVKVTQSSRYLVKRTGEKVFLECVQDMDHENMFWYRQDPGLGLRLIYFSYDVKMKEKGDIPEGYSVSREKKERFSLILESASTNQTSMYLCASSLTGGAETQYFGPGTRLLVL.

J is TRBJ1-2 and V is TRBV2; 9 bases map to TRBD1. V gave up 7 bases and J gave up 4 bases; unmatched junction bases: 1. The germline CDR1 and CDR2 sequences are SNHLY and FYNNEI. The CDR3 has 12 residues. Here the CDR3 DNA reads TGTGCCAGCACGGGACAGGGCTATGGCTACACCTTC. It is translated as CASTGQGYGYTF.

The V call is TRBV3-1 (or the pseudogene TRBV3-2), the J call TRBJ2-7; a possible D gene is TRBD2 (6 bases). V lost 4 bases, J lost 2 bases, and 12 bases lay in between. The CDR3 consists of 14 residues. Germline lookup yields CDR1 LGHDT and CDR2 YNNKEL (reference sequence). This CDR3 is CASSRGTLTYEQYF. CDR3 bases: TGTGCCAGCAGCCGCGGGACTCTTACCTACGAGCAGTACTTC.

In its sample, this clone was seen many times. In DNA, the CDR3 is TGTGCTAGTGGTTTGGAAGCAGGGTCTCCCCAGCATTTT. Translating it yields CASGLEAGSPQHF. The chain carries TRBV12-5 and TRBJ1-5; TRBD1 is a possible D gene (5 bases). Germline V gene lookup returns CDR1 LGHNT and CDR2 FRNRAP. Deletions cut 1 base from V and 10 bases from J, with 11 bases between. CDR3 size: 13 residues.

The CDR3, as DNA: TGCGCCAGCAGCTTGGTTTCGGTGGGGGGGACCCAGTACTTC. It translates to CASSLVSVGGTQYF. The V call is TRBV5-1, the J call TRBJ2-5; possibly TRBD2 for D (6 bases). CDR3 length equals 14 residues. In germline, CDR1 is SGHRS, CDR2 YFSETQ. Trimming stripped 0 bases from V and 7 bases from J, with 13 bases between.

The V call is TRBV14, the J call TRBJ2-4; 9 nucleotides align to TRBD1. J gave up 7 bases and V 4 bases, and 8 bases lay outside the gene matches. Germline values: CDR1 SGHDN, CDR2 FVKESK. The CDR3 is 15 amino acids. In DNA form, the CDR3 reads TGTGCCAGCAGCCGAGGACAGGGGATTAGTAACATTCAGTACTTC. Its protein product is CASSRGQGISNIQYF.

The genes are TRBV7-2 and TRBJ2-1; 8 bases line up with TRBD2. CDR3 length: 16 amino acids. Germline CDR1 SGHTA, CDR2 FQGNSA. Losses at the gene ends were 4 bases for V and 8 bases for J; bases not matched to a gene: 13. The CDR3 nucleotides are TGTGCCAGCAGCTACCCCGGGGGGGCCGGGTCCTATGAGCAGTTCTTC. As protein: CASSYPGGAGSYEQFF.

This chain uses TRBV28 with TRBJ1-5, with a possible D match to TRBD1 (5 bases). Germline CDR1 MDHEN, CDR2 SYDVKM. CDR3 size: 11 residues. The CDR3 DNA reads as TGTGGAGCGGGGCGAGGGCAGCCCCAGCATTTT. It is translated as CGAGRGQPQHF.

V gene TRBV11-3 combines with J gene TRBJ2-1; tentative D call: TRBD2 (5 bases). Germline V gene lookup returns CDR1 SGHNT and CDR2 YENEEA. With 8 bases removed from V and 9 bases from J, the gap between germline ends came to 14 bases. The CDR3 runs 12 residues. The CDR3 sequence is CASRGSSGEQFF. The CDR3 DNA follows: TGTGCCAGCCGGGGAAGCTCCGGTGAGCAGTTCTTC.

This chain links TRBV5-1 with TRBJ2-2; D perhaps matches TRBD1 (5 bases). V was shortened by 0 bases and J by 4 bases, with 10 bases between the two germline ends. Per germline, CDR1 SGHRS and CDR2 YFSETQ. The CDR3 loop spans 15 amino acids. The CDR3 DNA follows: TGCGCCAGCAGCTTGGAGGGGCTTGGCACCGGGGAGCTGTTTTTT. Translating it yields CASSLEGLGTGELFF.

The chain combines TRBV28 with TRBJ1-6; D unclear. There are 14 residues in the CDR3. The ends were cut back, 0 bases at V and 7 bases at J, with 7 bases in the middle. The V gene's germline CDR1 is MDHEN and CDR2 SYDVKM. The CDR3 sequence: CASSLWSGNSPLHF. In DNA, the CDR3 is TGTGCCAGCAGTTTATGGAGCGGGAATTCACCCCTCCACTTT.

This clone was seen a few times. The CDR3 DNA follows: TGTGCCAGTAGTATTATAGGAGGCTACGAGCAGTACTTC. Its translation is CASSIIGGYEQYF. The V call is TRBV19, the J call TRBJ2-7; D is possibly TRBD2 (5 bases). This CDR3 region has 13 residues. Trimming cost V 3 bases and J 3 bases, with 9 bases left between them. Looked up from germline, CDR1 is LNHDA and CDR2 is SQIVND (reference sequence).

The chain joins TRBV6-5 to TRBJ1-1; 7 bases agree with TRBD1. V gave up 4 bases and J gave up 11 bases; unmatched junction bases: 4. The CDR3 runs to 11 residues. Germline V CDR1 and CDR2: MNHEY, SVGAGI. The CDR3 is CASSSGQSAFF. The CDR3 DNA follows: TGTGCCAGCAGTTCGGGACAGTCGGCTTTCTTT.

This chain uses TRBV7-9 with TRBJ2-7; 9 nucleotides agree with TRBD2. J was trimmed by 3 bases and V by 0 bases; bases with no gene match: 3. The CDR3 covers 15 residues. The germline V gene has CDR1 SEHNR and CDR2 FQNEAQ (reference sequence). CDR3 nucleotides: TGTGCCAGCAGCTTAGCGACTAGCGGCGTCTACGAGCAGTACTTC. It translates to CASSLATSGVYEQYF. The whole variable domain, filled in from reference TRBV7-9 and TRBJ2-7, reads DTGVSQNPRHKITKRGQNVTFRCDPISEHNRLYWYRQTLGQGPEFLTYFQNEAQLEKSRLLSDRFSAERPKGSFSTLEIQRTEQGDSAMYLCASSLATSGVYEQYFGPGTRLTVT.